This T cell receptor (beta chain) was found in a study of blood T cell repertoires in COVID-19. V lost 3 bases and J lost 3, with 9 bases in between. The CDR3 loop spans 13 amino acids. The table came from immunoSEQ multiplex PCR; TCRdb's copy has only in-frame clones and leaves some out. The sample lists approximately 210,000 clones; about 84% were seen once. This chain links TRBV12-3 or TRBV12-4 with TRBJ2-7; weak D call: TRBD2 (6 bases). This sequence was found in a man aged 25 to 40 with acute COVID-19. Sequencing used PBMCs or T cells enriched from blood (not recorded which). CDR3 region: CASSFKGGYEQYF. For the CDR3, the DNA is TGTGCCAGCAGTTTTAAGGGAGGCTACGAGCAGTACTTC.